The sequence of this T cell receptor beta chain was determined in a study of cytomegalovirus exposure and HLA in healthy donors. Researchers ran the PCR with 60 Vbeta and 13 Jbeta primers. TCRdb's table, derived via immunoSEQ multiplex PCR, lists solely in-frame clones and lacks some. The sample holds roughly 150,000 clones, 70% to 80% seen once. The CDR3 runs to 15 residues. With V trimmed by 6 bases and J by 2 bases, 9 bases remained unmatched. CDR1 is SGHTA and CDR2 is FQGNSA in the germline V gene. The chain carries TRBV7-2 and TRBJ1-2; 7 positions agree with TRBD1. Material for sequencing was PBMCs. The receptor comes from a woman aged 55-70 years in good health and CMV-seropositive. The CDR3 DNA is TGTGCCAGCAGGGAGAGGGGGCAGAGGAACTATGGCTACACCTTC. Its translation: CASRERGQRNYGYTF.